This TCR beta chain emerged from a study of shared clonotypes between healthy human individuals. CD45RO-negative, CCR7-selected cells formed the naive CD8 fraction, which excluded terminally differentiated effector memory CD45RA+ cells. In regard to this clone: What it binds is unknown.

The study's findings and limits: Sampling involved blood alone; tissue repertoires likely differ.

TCRdb's copy holds only in-frame clones and misses some; the assay was immunoSEQ multiplex PCR. The repertoire consists of 800,000 or so clones, with around 96% occurring once and the leading ten covering less than 0.3%. In germline, CDR1 is SGHAT, CDR2 FQNNGV. V was trimmed by 4 bases and J by 0 bases, leaving 6 bases between them. This CDR3 has 13 residues. This clonotype was sampled from a man aged 30 to 39 in good health. The V call is TRBV11-2, the J call TRBJ1-1; no definite D call. Sequencing was performed on naive CD8+ T cells sorted from blood. The CDR3 sequence: CASSYRLNTEAFF. DNA for the CDR3: TGTGCCAGCAGCTACAGACTGAACACTGAAGCTTTCTTT.